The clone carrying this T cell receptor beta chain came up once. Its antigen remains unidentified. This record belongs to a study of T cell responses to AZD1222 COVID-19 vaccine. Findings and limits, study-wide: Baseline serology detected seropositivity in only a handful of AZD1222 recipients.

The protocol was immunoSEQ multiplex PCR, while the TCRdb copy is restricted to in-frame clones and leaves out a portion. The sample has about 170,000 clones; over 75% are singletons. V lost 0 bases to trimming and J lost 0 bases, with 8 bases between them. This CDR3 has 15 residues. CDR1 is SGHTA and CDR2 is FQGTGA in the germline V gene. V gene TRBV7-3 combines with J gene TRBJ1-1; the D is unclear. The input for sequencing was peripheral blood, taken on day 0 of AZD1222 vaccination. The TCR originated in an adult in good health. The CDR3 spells CASSLTATVNTEAFF. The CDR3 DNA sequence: TGTGCCAGCAGCTTAACGGCCACAGTGAACACTGAAGCTTTCTTT.